One and the same sample provided the 16 T cell receptor beta chains below, sequenced in a study of blood T cell repertoires in COVID-19. Libraries were prepared by immunoSEQ multiplex PCR; TCRdb keeps only in-frame clonotypes and omits some of them. The sample has 150,000 to 200,000 clones; roughly nine tenths are singletons. Sequenced sample: peripheral blood. The receptors shown here come from a man between 60 and 75 years old with active or convalescent COVID-19.

This clone was counted once. This chain connects TRBV5-1 to TRBJ2-3; tentatively, D is TRBD2 (6 bases). V was pared by 4 bases and J by 0 bases, with 12 bases between. The germline CDR1 and CDR2 sequences are SGHRS and YFSETQ. CDR3 length: 15 residues. The CDR3 spells CASSTSGTSTDTQYF. In nucleotides, the CDR3 is TGCGCCAGCAGCACCTCCGGGACTAGCACAGATACGCAGTATTTT.

The rearrangement joins TRBV5-6 to TRBJ2-6; 11 bases agree with TRBD1. The CDR3 runs 17 residues. CDR1 and CDR2 (germline): SGHDT, YYEEEE. V dropped 7 bases and J dropped 1; count of bases not matched to a gene: 7. CDR3 loop: CASLRTGGASGANVLTF. The CDR3 nucleotides read TGTGCCAGCCTGAGGACAGGGGGCGCGTCTGGGGCCAACGTCCTGACTTTC.

The chain joins TRBV15 to TRBJ1-5; possible D gene TRBD1, 5 bases. Germline lookup yields CDR1 LNHNV and CDR2 YYDKDF (reference sequence). The CDR3 contains 14 residues. V lost 8 bases, J lost 4 bases, and 15 bases lay in between. CDR3 sequence (DNA): TGTGCCACCGCGGGGGAATTGTGGAATCAGCCCCAGCATTTT. Protein sequence: CATAGELWNQPQHF. The variable domain in full, completed from reference TRBV15 and TRBJ1-5, reads DAMVIQNPRYQVTQFGKPVTLSCSQTLNHNVMYWYQQKSSQAPKLLFHYYDKDFNNEADTPDNFQSRRPNTSFCFLDIRSPGLGDTAMYLCATAGELWNQPQHFGDGTRLSIL.

The chain links TRBV6-5 to TRBJ1-6; D not certain. V was shortened by 4 bases and J by 5 bases, with 9 bases between the two germline ends. The CDR3 is 14 amino acids. Germline values: CDR1 MNHEY, CDR2 SVGAGI. CDR3 DNA sequence: TGTGCCAGCAGTTGGAGGGTAAATAATTCACCCCTCCACTTT. Translating it yields CASSWRVNNSPLHF.

The chain uses TRBV5-6 and TRBJ2-2, with 8 bases aligning to TRBD2. CDR3 size: 16 residues. The junction had 5 bases not matched to a gene; V was cut back by 2 bases and J by 2 bases. CDR1 is SGHDT and CDR2 is YYEEEE in the germline V gene. In DNA, the CDR3 is TGTGCCAGCAGCTTACTAGCGGAATTTAACACCGGGGAGCTGTTTTTT. Encoded protein: CASSLLAEFNTGELFF.

The chain is built from TRBV2 and TRBJ1-1; 7 positions agree with TRBD1. Germline CDR1 SNHLY, CDR2 FYNNEI. The V gene end was trimmed by 6 bases and the J gene end by 6 bases; junction bases not matched to a gene: 13. The CDR3 runs to 15 residues. The CDR3 region is CASSPDRAPVAEAFF. CDR3 DNA: TGTGCCAGCAGCCCTGACAGGGCCCCCGTAGCTGAAGCTTTCTTT.

V gene TRBV29-1 combines with J gene TRBJ2-2, with TRBD2 matching over 14 bases. This CDR3 region has 15 residues. The V gene end was trimmed by 3 bases and the J gene end by 4 bases; junction bases not matched to a gene: 1. CDR1 and CDR2 (germline): SQVTM, ANQGSEA. This chain's CDR3 is CSVEGLAGATGELFF. As DNA, the CDR3 is TGCAGCGTTGAGGGACTAGCGGGGGCCACCGGGGAGCTGTTTTTT.

V is TRBV6-5 and J is TRBJ2-7; no firm D call. Trimming pared 0 bases from V and 0 bases from J, leaving 9 bases between. Germline assignment: CDR1 MNHEY and CDR2 SVGAGI. There are 15 residues in the CDR3. CDR3 region: CASSYSTRASYEQYF. The CDR3 DNA reads as TGTGCCAGCAGTTACTCGACACGTGCCTCCTACGAGCAGTACTTC.

V is TRBV10-3 and J is TRBJ2-1; 13 bases fit TRBD2. The CDR3 length is 24 residues. Germline V gene lookup returns CDR1 ENHRY and CDR2 SYGVKD. V trimming: 3 bases; J trimming: 4 bases; junction bases outside the gene matches: 27. CDR3 amino acids: CAISDTGTSGEIITSTPPYNEQFF. The CDR3 DNA is TGTGCCATCAGTGACACCGGGACTAGCGGGGAAATTATTACCTCCACCCCCCCATACAATGAGCAGTTCTTC.

The CDR3: CATSGGTGRTNTEAFF. CDR3 coding DNA: TGTGCCACCAGCGGAGGGACAGGGAGAACGAACACTGAAGCTTTCTTT. The V call is TRBV15, the J call TRBJ1-1, with TRBD1 identical over 9 bases. Losses at the gene ends were 5 bases for V and 1 base for J; bases not matched to a gene: 8. The CDR3 contains 16 residues. CDR1 and CDR2 from the germline V gene are LNHNV and YYDKDF (reference sequence).

The V gene is TRBV12-5, the J gene TRBJ1-1, with D tentatively TRBD1 (6 bases). The CDR3 consists of 17 residues. Trimming removed 1 base from V and 1 base from J, with 16 bases in between. Germline V gene data show CDR1 as LGHNT and CDR2 as FRNRAP. Here the CDR3 reads CASGLGRGRGKNTEAFF. In DNA form, the CDR3 reads TGTGCTAGTGGTTTGGGTCGGGGCAGGGGTAAGAACACTGAAGCTTTCTTT. The full variable domain, with the rest looked up from reference TRBV12-5 and TRBJ1-1, is DARVTQTPRHKVTEMGQEVTMRCQPILGHNTVFWYRQTMMQGLELLAYFRNRAPLDDSGMPKDRFSAEMPDATLATLKIQPSEPRDSAVYFCASGLGRGRGKNTEAFFGQGTRLTVV.

The rearrangement uses TRBV6-6 and TRBJ1-6, with TRBD1 matching over 8 bases. Germline V gene lookup returns CDR1 MNHNY and CDR2 SVGAGI (reference sequence). CDR3 length equals 14 residues. V lost 5 bases to trimming and J lost 8 bases; unmatched junction nucleotides: 5. The CDR3 DNA reads TGTGCCAGCAGTGAGGACAGGGCGCATTCACCCCTCCACTTT. Its translation: CASSEDRAHSPLHF.

V usage is TRBV5-8 and J usage is TRBJ1-5; D perhaps matches TRBD1 (6 bases). CDR1 SGHTS and CDR2 YDEGEE come from the germline V gene. V shed 0 bases and J shed 0 bases, with 7 bases lying between them. There are 15 residues in the CDR3. The CDR3 nucleotides read TGTGCCAGCAGCTTGGGGACAGATAGCAATCAGCCCCAGCATTTT. Protein product: CASSLGTDSNQPQHF.

This sequence joins TRBV11-2 and TRBJ1-6, with D perhaps TRBD1 (6 bases). Trimming took 5 bases from V and 7 from J, leaving 12 bases between them. Germline CDR1 is SGHAT and CDR2 is FQNNGV. The CDR3 is made up of 14 amino acids. The CDR3 spells CASSGRTANSPLHF. The CDR3 DNA is TGTGCCAGCAGCGGGCGGACAGCGAATTCACCCCTCCACTTT.

V gene TRBV25-1 combines with J gene TRBJ2-1; 7 nucleotides match TRBD2. The V and J ends lost 5 bases and 5 bases, in that order; junction bases with no gene match: 12. The length of the CDR3 is 16 residues. The germline CDR1 and CDR2 sequences are MGHDK and SYGVNS. The CDR3 region has the DNA TGTGCCAGCAGTCAGACCGGGACTATCGGACACAATGAGCAGTTCTTC. It encodes CASSQTGTIGHNEQFF.

V is TRBV14 and J is TRBJ2-1, with 8 bases matching TRBD2. Germline V lookup: CDR1 SGHDN, CDR2 FVKESK. This CDR3 spans 17 amino acids. With V trimmed by 4 bases and J by 4 bases, 12 bases remained unmatched. CDR3 nucleotide sequence: TGTGCCAGCAGCCCGGCTCACCGGCGGGGGGATTACAATGAGCAGTTCTTC. Translation: CASSPAHRRGDYNEQFF.